This T cell receptor (beta chain) was captured in a study of T-cell reconstitution after alpha-beta-depleted transplantation in children (dated by TCRdb to 2016 to 2017). Turning to the overall study: Using TCR repertoire profiling, the study followed T-cell immune reconstitution in a quantitative way in children after TCRalphabeta/CD19-depleted allogeneic hematopoietic cell transplantation.

Library prep was done by PCR. The listed sequencing device is Illumina HiSeq 2500. TCR libraries were prepared with molecular barcoding, using unique molecular identifiers to normalize TCRbeta repertoire quantification. Using fastp at Q25 and MiXCR, TCRdb reprocessed the public reads and kept productive beta chains. Here each entry gathers all rows of one CDR3 protein and keeps the most common genes and DNA. The sample contains around 70,000 distinct CDR3 sequences, 9.5% to 13% of them found a single time. Under 15% of the sample is held by the ten biggest clonotypes. The full study reports these points: The apparently early recovery of alphabetaT-cell counts about two months after transplant reportedly depended on only several hundred rapidly expanded clones that came from non-depleted graft cells. Over the following months the frequencies of hyperexpanded clones went down, and after one year T-cell counts and TCRbeta diversity were mostly credited to newly produced T cells. In some patients, the high TCRbeta diversity seen at day 60 was put down to recipient T cells and intrathymic progenitors that had survived conditioning.

V is reduced by 4 bases and J by 2 bases, leaving a spacing of 8 bases between them. There are 12 amino acids in the CDR3, from cysteine to phenylalanine inclusive. The entry retains the CDR3 DNA only, 36 bases that are in frame from base 1. The CDR1 and CDR2 encoded by the germline V gene are SQVTM and ANQGSEA. This clonotype was seen at least ten times. Its antigen target is currently unknown. No base-level quality is on record; no much larger clone is a single base apart. Per the publication, the treatment or condition label means: allogeneic hematopoietic cell transplantation with graft depleted of TCRalphabeta T cells and CD19 B cells. Transplant recipients were children who received TCRalphabeta/CD19-depleted allogeneic hematopoietic cell grafts.

The sequencing used PBMCs, collected before TCRalphabeta/CD19-depleted stem cell transplant. The rearrangement combines TRBV29-1 with TRBJ1-1; no D gene call is confident. The clonotype was recovered from a boy between 10 and 17 years old with acute myeloid leukemia, due to receive a stem cell transplant. In nucleotides, the sequence is TGCAGCGTTGGTCGCTTCAACACTGAAGCTTTCTTT. It codes for CSVGRFNTEAFF.